One TCR beta chain is described in this entry. Its antigen specificity is not known. No base quality information exists; no much larger clone differs at one position. The record originates from a study of OX40 agonist ivuxolimab in advanced cancers. Background for the entire study: The costimulatory receptor OX40 (CD134) was targeted by ivuxolimab, a fully human IgG2 agonistic monoclonal antibody. Intravenous ivuxolimab was administered to patients every 2 weeks at six dose levels: 0.01, 0.1, 0.3, 1.5, 3 and 10 mg/kg. Of the roughly 52 dose-escalation patients, hepatocellular carcinoma was present in about 19, melanoma in roughly 15, renal cell carcinoma in 9 and head and neck cancer in 9. Prior anti-PD-1, anti-PD-L1 or anti-CTLA-4 therapy was permitted, and checkpoint inhibitors had been received by roughly 42% of dose-escalation patients. The paper describes the monotherapy dose-escalation part (N of about 52 patients) of the phase I trial of ivuxolimab. The point of sequencing TCRbeta in the periphery was to test whether ivuxolimab changed TCR sequence diversity and drove clonal T-cell expansion. Partial responses occurred in three dose-escalation patients: two with cutaneous melanoma and one with hepatocellular carcinoma. In the dose-escalation cohort, over 65% of patients were male, and the mean age was approximately 60 years, with a range of about 23 to 90.

Study-level results and caveats: In the 0.1-3.0 mg/kg groups, partial responders were among the patients with the lowest normalized peripheral clonal expansion, particularly in CD8+ T cells. The antigen specificity of the clonally expanded peripheral T cells was not determined. After ivuxolimab, more expanded clones were found on average in CD8+ T cells than in CD4+ T cells. Low levels of normalized T-cell clonal expansion were also shown by some nonresponding patients. At doses of 0.1 to 3.0 mg/kg, clonal expansion of both CD4+ and CD8+ T cells in blood was seen between baseline and week 6.

The trial excluded patients who had a history of autoimmune disease or who were on systemic immunosuppression. Peripheral blood for TCR sequencing was drawn from every dose cohort at baseline, at cycle 4 day 1 and at cycle 7 day 1. Samples were obtained from an open-label, multicenter, first-in-human phase I dose-escalation trial of ivuxolimab. Adults with locally advanced or metastatic melanoma, renal cell carcinoma, hepatocellular carcinoma or head and neck squamous cell carcinoma were enrolled in the trial. Before TCR sequencing, CD4+ and CD8+ T cells were separately sorted from peripheral blood. The CDR3 starts with the cysteine, ends with the phenylalanine, and has 11 residues. Only the CDR3 DNA stays, 33 bases, in frame from base 1. The V end loses 5 bases and the J end loses 3 bases, and a stretch of 5 bases separates them. As encoded in the germline V gene, CDR1 is MNHNS while CDR2 is SASEGT.

To sequence the TCRbeta CDR3 region, genomic DNA was isolated from the sorted cells. TCRbeta CDR3 regions were sequenced using the immunoSEQ Assay. Drawn from immuneACCESS, this table holds only the in-frame rearrangements with V and J called that TCRdb kept. Clones are partly lost; checked studies trace under half to an unresolved V gene and leave the rest unexplained. This sample gives roughly 25,000 clones in total; approximately 80% of them show up just once. Approximately 13% of the sample comes from the top ten. This receptor was identified in an adult with an advanced solid tumor such as melanoma, head and neck, liver or kidney cancer. The material was CD4+ or CD8+ T cells sorted from blood, obtained in a trial of the OX40 agonist ivuxolimab. The receptor chain draws on TRBV6-1 and TRBJ2-7, with the D gene call left open. The CDR3 region has the sequence CASSSYYEQYF. The nucleotide sequence is given as TGTGCCAGCAGTTCGTACTACGAGCAGTACTTC.